Described below is a single T cell receptor beta chain sequence and its context. TRB was amplified from roughly 270 ng of peripheral blood genomic DNA per sample. CDR3 length equals 15 residues. Germline V CDR1 and CDR2: MNHEY, SVGEGT. The data stem from a study of T cell clusters in autoimmune cytopenias. One tube held mixed TRB-A and TRB-B primer pools for touch-down PCR. Reanalyzing the multiplex PCR reads, TCRdb keeps one entry per CDR3 protein, without DNA. The listing contains about 12,000 distinct CDR3 sequences. This sample also appeared in a second study, on T cell repertoires in aging, cancer and after chemotherapy.

The TCR was taken from a human donor in good health. The V and J genes are TRBV6-2 or TRBV6-3 and TRBJ2-1; TCRdb names TRBD2, which stays unverified in the absence of DNA. Sequencing was done on a sample of peripheral blood. CDR3 protein: CASSPGLAGLQGQFF.